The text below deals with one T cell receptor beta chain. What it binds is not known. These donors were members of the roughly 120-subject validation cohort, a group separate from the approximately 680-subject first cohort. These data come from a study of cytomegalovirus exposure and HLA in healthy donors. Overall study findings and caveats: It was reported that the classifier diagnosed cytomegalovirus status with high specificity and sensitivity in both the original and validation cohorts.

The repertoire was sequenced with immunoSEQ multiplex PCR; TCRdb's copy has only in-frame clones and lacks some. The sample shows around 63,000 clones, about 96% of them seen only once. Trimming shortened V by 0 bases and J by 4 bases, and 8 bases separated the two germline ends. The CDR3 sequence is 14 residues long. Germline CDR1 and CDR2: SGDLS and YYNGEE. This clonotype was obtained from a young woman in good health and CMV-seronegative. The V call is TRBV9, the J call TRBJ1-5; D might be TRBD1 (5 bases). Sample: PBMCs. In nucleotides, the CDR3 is TGTGCCAGCAGCGTAGACAGGTCAAATCAGCCCCAGCATTTT. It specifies CASSVDRSNQPQHF.